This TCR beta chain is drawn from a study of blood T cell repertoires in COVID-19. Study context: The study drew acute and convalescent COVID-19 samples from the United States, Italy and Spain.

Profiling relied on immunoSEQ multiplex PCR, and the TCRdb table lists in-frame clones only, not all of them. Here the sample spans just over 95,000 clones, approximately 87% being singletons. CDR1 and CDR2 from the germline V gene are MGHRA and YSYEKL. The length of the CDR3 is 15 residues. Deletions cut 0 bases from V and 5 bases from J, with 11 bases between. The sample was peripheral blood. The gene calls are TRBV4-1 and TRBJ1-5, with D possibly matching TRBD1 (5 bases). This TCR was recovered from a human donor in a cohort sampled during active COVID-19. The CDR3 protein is CASSQDLGPDQPQHF. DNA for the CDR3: TGCGCCAGCAGCCAAGATTTGGGGCCCGATCAGCCCCAGCATTTT.